The 13 T cell receptor beta chains below were found in one sample sequenced in a study of patients and donors after allogeneic stem cell transplantation. TCRdb redid the calling of the RT-PCR reads with MiXCR, one entry per CDR3 protein. This table holds about 110,000 distinct CDR3 sequences, approximately 40% found once. The sequencing sample was made of blood, either unsorted or a sorted T cell fraction (not recorded which). The receptors derive from a human donor who was either an allogeneic HSCT recipient or a stem cell or donor lymphocyte infusion donor (not recorded which). It is not recorded whose cells these are; they may come from a transplant donor.

The chain carries TRBV3-2 and TRBJ2-7; TRBD1 reflects the table's D call only, with no check against the DNA. TRBV3-2 is described as a pseudogene. This CDR3 is 16 amino acids long. CDR3 loop: CASSQSWTGQRYEQYF. CDR3 DNA sequence: TGTGCCAGCAGCCAGTCATGGACAGGGCAGCGCTACGAGCAGTACTTC.

As DNA, the CDR3 is TGTGCCACCAAACAGGGGCGTAACACTGAAGCTTTCTTT. As protein: CATKQGRNTEAFF. The gene calls are TRBV24-1 and TRBJ1-1; TRBD1 matches 7 bases. The CDR3 has 13 amino acids. Germline lookup yields CDR1 KGHDR and CDR2 SFDVKD. J gave up 2 bases and V 8 bases, and 4 bases lay outside the gene matches.

This clonotype was seen a handful of times. The chain combines TRBV11-2 with TRBJ1-6; D might be TRBD1 (6 bases). This CDR3 comprises 14 residues. Looked up from germline, CDR1 is SGHAT and CDR2 is FQNNGV. With 1 base removed from V and 7 bases from J, the gap between germline ends came to 8 bases. The CDR3 spells CASSLAQGNSPLHF. Here the CDR3 DNA reads TGTGCCAGCAGCTTAGCACAGGGAAATTCACCCCTCCACTTT.

The chain couples TRBV5-5 to TRBJ1-5; 8 bases are a match to TRBD1. Germline loops: CDR1 SGHKS, CDR2 YYEKEE (reference sequence). The V segment lost 3 bases and the J segment 3 bases; nucleotides outside the gene matches: 2. This CDR3 contains 14 residues. The DNA for the CDR3 is TGTGCCAGCAGCTGGGGACAGGTCAATCAGCCCCAGCATTTT. Its translation is CASSWGQVNQPQHF.

The rearrangement joins TRBV20-1 to TRBJ2-7, with TRBD2 matching over 7 bases. The V and J ends lost 3 bases and 0 bases, in that order; junction bases with no gene match: 8. The CDR3 has 15 residues. Germline loops: CDR1 DFQATT, CDR2 SNEGSKA (reference sequence). The CDR3 region is CSASPGLADSYEQYF. CDR3 DNA sequence: TGCAGTGCTAGCCCCGGTCTAGCGGACTCCTACGAGCAGTACTTC.

The chain has TRBV7-9 and TRBJ1-2; tentatively, D is TRBD1 (5 bases). Per germline, CDR1 SEHNR and CDR2 FQNEAQ (reference sequence). Deletions cut 8 bases from V and 7 bases from J, with 14 bases between. CDR3 length: 12 amino acids. This CDR3 reads CASERDPGGYTF. The CDR3 DNA is TGTGCCAGCGAGAGGGACCCAGGTGGCTACACCTTC. The variable domain in full, completed from reference TRBV7-9 and TRBJ1-2, reads DTGVSQNPRHKITKRGQNVTFRCDPISEHNRLYWYRQTLGQGPEFLTYFQNEAQLEKSRLLSDRFSAERPKGSFSTLEIQRTEQGDSAMYLCASERDPGGYTFGSGTRLTVV.

This sequence joins TRBV19 and TRBJ2-7, with unresolved D. The CDR3 has 13 amino acids. Germline V gene sequence: CDR1 LNHDA, CDR2 SQIVND (reference sequence). V was cut by 4 bases and J by 4 bases, with 11 bases left in between. The CDR3 reads CASSKRAGYEQYF. CDR3 bases: TGTGCCAGTAGTAAGCGTGCCGGATACGAGCAGTACTTC.

V gene TRBV18 combines with J gene TRBJ1-4; TRBD1 might be the D (5 bases). Germline V CDR1 and CDR2: KGHSH, LQKENI. CDR3 length equals 13 residues. The germline V and J ends were trimmed by 3 bases and 8 bases, with 10 bases remaining between them. The CDR3 loop is CASSPDMREKLFF. CDR3 DNA sequence: TGTGCCAGCTCACCGGACATGAGGGAAAAACTGTTTTTT.

The J gene is TRBJ2-5, the V gene TRBV11-3; D is uncertain. Trimming cost V 1 base and J 2 bases, with 5 bases left between them. This CDR3 region has 13 residues. The germline V gene has CDR1 SGHNT and CDR2 YENEEA. As DNA, the CDR3 is TGTGCCAGCAGCTTAGGAGAACAAGAGACCCAGTACTTC. It specifies CASSLGEQETQYF.

This clonotype was found a few times. The rearrangement uses TRBV9 and TRBJ2-3, with a weak D call TRBD2 (5 bases). V lost 4 bases and J 2 bases, leaving 20 bases between the germline ends. This CDR3 region has 17 residues. CDR1 SGDLS and CDR2 YYNGEE come from the germline V gene. The CDR3 DNA sequence: TGTGCCAGCAGCCCCGCCGGGTGGGGAGCCAACACAGATACGCAGTATTTT. As protein: CASSPAGWGANTDTQYF. Together with reference TRBV9 and TRBJ2-3, the CDR3 gives the full variable domain: DSGVTQTPKHLITATGQRVTLRCSPRSGDLSVYWYQQSLDQGLQFLIQYYNGEERAKGNILERFSAQQFPDLHSELNLSSLELGDSALYFCASSPAGWGANTDTQYFGPGTRLTVL.

This clonotype was found once. The chain joins TRBV7-2 to TRBJ2-2; D is perhaps TRBD1 (6 bases). V lost 3 bases and J 6 bases, leaving 11 bases between the germline ends. Germline V gene data show CDR1 as SGHTA and CDR2 as FQGNSA. This CDR3 is built from 14 residues. The CDR3: CASSLVRGSGELFF. The CDR3 bases are TGTGCCAGCAGCTTGGTCAGGGGTTCCGGGGAGCTGTTTTTT.

This clonotype has more than one count but fewer than ten. The chain has TRBV5-1 and TRBJ1-3, with 10 bases matching TRBD1. Per germline, CDR1 SGHRS and CDR2 YFSETQ. V dropped 3 bases and J dropped 0; count of bases not matched to a gene: 9. CDR3 length: 18 residues. CDR3 in DNA: TGCGCCAGCAGCTGGACGACAGGGGGCGAAATCTCTGGAAACACCATATATTTT. Residues: CASSWTTGGEISGNTIYF.

The chain employs TRBV6-1 and TRBJ1-6; tentatively, D is TRBD1 (6 bases). The CDR3 loop spans 15 amino acids. CDR1 is MNHNS, CDR2 SASEGT, per germline. Trimming removed 7 bases at V and 7 bases at J, with 17 bases between. The CDR3 DNA reads as TGTGCCAGCAACCTCAACAGGGTCGGGAATTCACCCCTCCACTTT. Its translation is CASNLNRVGNSPLHF.